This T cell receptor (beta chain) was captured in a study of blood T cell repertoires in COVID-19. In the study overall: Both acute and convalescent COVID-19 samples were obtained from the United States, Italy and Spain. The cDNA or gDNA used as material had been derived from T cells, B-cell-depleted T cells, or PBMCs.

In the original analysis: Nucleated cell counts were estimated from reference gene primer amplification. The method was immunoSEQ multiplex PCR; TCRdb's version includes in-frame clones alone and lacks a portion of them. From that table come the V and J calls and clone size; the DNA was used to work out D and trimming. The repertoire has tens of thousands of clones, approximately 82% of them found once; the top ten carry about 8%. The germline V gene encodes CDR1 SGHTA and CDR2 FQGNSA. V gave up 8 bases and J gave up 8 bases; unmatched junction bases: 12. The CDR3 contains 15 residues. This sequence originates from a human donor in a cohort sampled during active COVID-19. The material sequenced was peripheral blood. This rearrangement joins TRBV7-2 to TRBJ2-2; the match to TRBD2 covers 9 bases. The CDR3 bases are TGTGCCAGCGGGAAACTAGCGGGCCAGGGGGGGGAGCTGTTTTTT. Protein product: CASGKLAGQGGELFF.